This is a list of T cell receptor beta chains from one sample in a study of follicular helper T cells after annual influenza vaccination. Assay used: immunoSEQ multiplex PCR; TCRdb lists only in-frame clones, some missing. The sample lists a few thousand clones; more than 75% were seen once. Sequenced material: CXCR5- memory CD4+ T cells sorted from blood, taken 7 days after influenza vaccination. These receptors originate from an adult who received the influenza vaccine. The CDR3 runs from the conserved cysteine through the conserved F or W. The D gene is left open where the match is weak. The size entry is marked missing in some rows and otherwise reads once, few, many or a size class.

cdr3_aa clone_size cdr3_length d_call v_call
CASSLYGQRQNSPLHF NA 16 NA TRBV5-6
CASSQGSSYGYTF NA 13 NA TRBV14
CASLSTGGSYEQYF NA 14 TRBD1 TRBV28
CASGIRETQYF NA 11 NA TRBV30
CASSLITSGAGELFF NA 15 TRBD2 TRBV5-4
CASSRESGANVLTF NA 14 NA TRBV18
CASSEWHMSSYNSPLHF NA 17 NA TRBV6-1
CAKGRGAQGGYTF NA 13 NA TRBV2
CASSLDRGTEAFF NA 13 TRBD1 TRBV7-7
CATSRRGLIYEQYF NA 14 NA TRBV15
CASSLPDTEAFF NA 12 NA TRBV5-6
CASRRDRGSNQPQHF few 15 TRBD1 TRBV6-6
CASSPVVAGGQDEQFF NA 16 TRBD2 TRBV5-4
CASSFRGGNQPQHF NA 14 TRBD1 TRBV7-2
CASSPRGLTDTQYF NA 14 NA TRBV28
CASSQTSGTRTDTQYF NA 16 TRBD2 TRBV5-1
CASSQSGGLYNEQFF NA 15 TRBD2 TRBV6-5